The table lists the clone carrying this T cell receptor beta chain with a few counts. Its antigen is not identified. Trimming pared 8 bases from V and 5 bases from J, leaving 9 bases between. CDR3 size: 12 residues. These data belong to a study of identical twins. Template switching introduced a universal primer site, and the cDNA bore unique molecular identifiers. One entry per CDR3 protein results from TCRdb running MiXCR on the 5' RACE reads. Of a few hundred thousand distinct CDR3 sequences in the sample, about 9% were seen once. General observations from the study: It was possible that invariant MAIT and iNKT cells partly confounded the zero-insertion analyses. For cord blood, abundant beta clonotypes had fewer insertions, unlike memory repertoires, which showed none. Not following the same donors, the study drew its conclusions from cross-sectional statistical analysis.

These data were also filed under a second study, of yellow fever vaccine responses in identical twins.

This TCR derives from a woman in her late teens or twenties in good health. The genes are TRBV12-3 or TRBV12-4 and TRBJ2-2; D not resolved. What was sequenced was CD8+ T cells sorted from blood. The CDR3 sequence: CASLGLTGELFF. The CDR3 region has the DNA TGTGCCAGCCTAGGGCTTACCGGGGAGCTGTTTTTT.